This T cell receptor (beta chain) was retrieved from a study of T cells in Graves' hyperthyroidism and ophthalmopathy. RNA transcripts provided the source from which TCR beta CDR3 regions were amplified. Researchers ran a first-round RT-PCR on the TCR CDR3 using the HTBI primer set. TCRdb fed the multiplex PCR reads into MiXCR, producing one record per CDR3 protein. There are more than 350,000 distinct CDR3 sequences in the sample; about 14% occur only once, and about 20% lies in the top ten. Reasons for excluding patients were uncontrolled infection, other autoimmune disease, pregnancy or lactation. Comments on this clonotype: Just one base apart from a much larger clone, this may be a read error.

This TCR was sampled from a woman in her twenties or thirties with Graves' ophthalmopathy. Specimen: blood.

CDR3 nucleotides: TGCGGTGCTAGTCGCGTCGGCGTCTCGCGGTCGATCTCCGATACGCAGTATTTT. Amino acids: CGASRVGVSRSISDTQYF. The V gene is TRBV20-1, the J gene TRBJ2-3; no definite D call. CDR1 and CDR2 from the germline V gene are DFQATT and SNEGSKA (reference sequence). The CDR3 has 18 residues.